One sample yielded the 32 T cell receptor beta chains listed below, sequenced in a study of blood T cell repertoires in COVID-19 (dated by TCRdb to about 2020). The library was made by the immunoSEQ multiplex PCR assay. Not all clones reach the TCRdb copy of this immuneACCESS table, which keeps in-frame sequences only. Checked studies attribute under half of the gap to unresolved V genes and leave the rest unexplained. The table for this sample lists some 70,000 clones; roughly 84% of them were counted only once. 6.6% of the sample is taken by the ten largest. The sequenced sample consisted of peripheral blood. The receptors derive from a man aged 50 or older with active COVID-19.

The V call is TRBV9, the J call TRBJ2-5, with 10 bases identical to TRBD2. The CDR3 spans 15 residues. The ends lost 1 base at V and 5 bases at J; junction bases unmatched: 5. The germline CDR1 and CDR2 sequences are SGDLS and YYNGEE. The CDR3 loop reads CASSVRGAGGETQYF. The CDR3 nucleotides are TGTGCCAGCAGCGTAAGAGGAGCGGGAGGGGAGACCCAGTACTTC.

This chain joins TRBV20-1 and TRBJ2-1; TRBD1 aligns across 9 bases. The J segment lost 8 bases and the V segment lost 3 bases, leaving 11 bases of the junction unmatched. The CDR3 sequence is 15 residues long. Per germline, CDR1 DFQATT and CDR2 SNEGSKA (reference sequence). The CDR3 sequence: CSASEGQGLVYEQFF. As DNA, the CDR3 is TGCAGTGCTAGTGAGGGACAGGGTTTAGTATATGAGCAGTTCTTC.

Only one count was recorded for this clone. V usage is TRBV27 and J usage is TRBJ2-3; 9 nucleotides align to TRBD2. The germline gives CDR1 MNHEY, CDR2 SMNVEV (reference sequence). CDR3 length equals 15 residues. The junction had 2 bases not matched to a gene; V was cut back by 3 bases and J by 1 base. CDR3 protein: CASSFKRGGTDTQYF. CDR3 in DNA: TGTGCCAGCAGTTTTAAGCGGGGGGGCACAGATACGCAGTATTTT.

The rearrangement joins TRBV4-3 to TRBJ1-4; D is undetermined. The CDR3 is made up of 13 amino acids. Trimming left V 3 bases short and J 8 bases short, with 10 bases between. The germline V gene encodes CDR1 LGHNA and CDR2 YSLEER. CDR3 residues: CASSQVGREKLFF. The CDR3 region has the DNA TGCGCCAGCAGCCAGGTCGGGAGGGAAAAACTGTTTTTT.

DNA for the CDR3: TGTGCCAGCAGCGCGGGCGGGAGGGCCCCACGGAATGAGCAGTTCTTC. Residues: CASSAGGRAPRNEQFF. The chain employs TRBV3-1 (or the pseudogene TRBV3-2) and TRBJ2-1; TRBD2 matches at 9 bases. Germline trimming cut 5 bases from V and 7 bases from J; bases unmatched to any gene: 12. Germline CDR1 LGHDT, CDR2 YNNKEL (reference sequence). The CDR3 has 16 residues.

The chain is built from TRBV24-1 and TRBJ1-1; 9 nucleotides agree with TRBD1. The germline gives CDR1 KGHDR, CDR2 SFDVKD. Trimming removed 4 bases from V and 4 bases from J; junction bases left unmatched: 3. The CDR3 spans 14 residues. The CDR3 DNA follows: TGTGCCACCAGTGACGACAGGGGGACCACTGAAGCTTTCTTT. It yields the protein CATSDDRGTTEAFF.

For the CDR3, the DNA is TGTGCCAGTGCGAAGGGACAGGGGAAGAACACTGAAGCTTTCTTT. Residues: CASAKGQGKNTEAFF. This chain uses TRBV25-1 with TRBJ1-1; TRBD1 agrees at 10 bases. Germline CDR1 MGHDK, CDR2 SYGVNS. The ends lost 9 bases at V and 1 base at J; junction bases unmatched: 8. This CDR3 has 15 residues.

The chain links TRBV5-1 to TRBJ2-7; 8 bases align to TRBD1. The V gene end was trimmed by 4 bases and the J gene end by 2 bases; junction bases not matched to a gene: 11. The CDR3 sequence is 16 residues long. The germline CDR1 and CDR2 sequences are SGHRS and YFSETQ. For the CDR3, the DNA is TGCGCCAGCAGCCCTACATCACGGGACAGGACCTACGAGCAGTACTTC. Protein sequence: CASSPTSRDRTYEQYF. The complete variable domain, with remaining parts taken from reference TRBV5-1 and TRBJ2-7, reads KAGVTQTPRYLIKTRGQQVTLSCSPISGHRSVSWYQQTPGQGLQFLFEYFSETQRNKGNFPGRFSGRQFSNSRSEMNVSTLELGDSALYLCASSPTSRDRTYEQYFGPGTRLTVT.

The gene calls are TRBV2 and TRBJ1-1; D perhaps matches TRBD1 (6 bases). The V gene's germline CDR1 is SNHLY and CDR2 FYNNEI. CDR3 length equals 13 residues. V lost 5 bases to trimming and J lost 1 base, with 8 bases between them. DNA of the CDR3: TGTGCCAGCAGTTCACAGGGGAACACTGAAGCTTTCTTT. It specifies CASSSQGNTEAFF.

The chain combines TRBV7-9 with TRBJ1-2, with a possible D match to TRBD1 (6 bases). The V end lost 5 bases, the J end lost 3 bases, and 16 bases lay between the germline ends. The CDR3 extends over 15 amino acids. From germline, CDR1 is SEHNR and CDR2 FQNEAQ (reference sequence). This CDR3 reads CASSPIDKGDYGYTF. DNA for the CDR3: TGTGCCAGCAGCCCGATAGACAAGGGGGACTATGGCTACACCTTC. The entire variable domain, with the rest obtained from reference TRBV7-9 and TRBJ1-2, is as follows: DTGVSQNPRHKITKRGQNVTFRCDPISEHNRLYWYRQTLGQGPEFLTYFQNEAQLEKSRLLSDRFSAERPKGSFSTLEIQRTEQGDSAMYLCASSPIDKGDYGYTFGSGTRLTVV.

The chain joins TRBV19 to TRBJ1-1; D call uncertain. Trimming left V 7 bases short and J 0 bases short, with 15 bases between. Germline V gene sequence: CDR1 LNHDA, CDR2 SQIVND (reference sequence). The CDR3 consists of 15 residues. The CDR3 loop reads CASMSGSYLNTEAFF. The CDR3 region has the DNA TGTGCCAGTATGTCAGGCAGCTATCTGAACACTGAAGCTTTCTTT.

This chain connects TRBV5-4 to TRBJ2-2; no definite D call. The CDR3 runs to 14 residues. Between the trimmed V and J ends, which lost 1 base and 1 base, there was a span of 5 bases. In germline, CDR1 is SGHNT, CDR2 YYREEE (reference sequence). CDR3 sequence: CASSLTGNTGELFF. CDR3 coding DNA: TGTGCCAGCAGCTTGACGGGGAACACCGGGGAGCTGTTTTTT.

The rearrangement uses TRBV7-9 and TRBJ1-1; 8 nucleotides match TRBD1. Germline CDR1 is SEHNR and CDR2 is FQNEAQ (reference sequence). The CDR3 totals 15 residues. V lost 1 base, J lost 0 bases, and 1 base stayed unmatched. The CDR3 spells CASSLGQGMNTEAFF. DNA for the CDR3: TGTGCCAGCAGCTTAGGACAGGGGATGAACACTGAAGCTTTCTTT.

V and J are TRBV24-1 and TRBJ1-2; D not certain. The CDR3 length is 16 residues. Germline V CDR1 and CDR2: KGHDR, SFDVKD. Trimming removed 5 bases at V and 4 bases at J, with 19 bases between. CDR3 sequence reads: CATSAAEGGGIYGYTF. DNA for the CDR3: TGTGCCACCAGTGCGGCAGAGGGAGGAGGGATCTATGGCTACACCTTC.

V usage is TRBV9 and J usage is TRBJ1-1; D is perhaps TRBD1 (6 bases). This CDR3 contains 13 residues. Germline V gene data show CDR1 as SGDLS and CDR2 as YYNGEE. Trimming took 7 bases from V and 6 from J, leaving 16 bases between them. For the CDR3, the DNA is TGTGCCAGCGTTCGGACAGACGCGCCTGAAGCTTTCTTT. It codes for CASVRTDAPEAFF.

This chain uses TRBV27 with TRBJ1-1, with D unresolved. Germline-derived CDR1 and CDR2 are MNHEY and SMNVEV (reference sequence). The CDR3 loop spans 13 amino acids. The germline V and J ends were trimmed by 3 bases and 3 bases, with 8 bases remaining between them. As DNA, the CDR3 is TGTGCCAGCAGTTTCCGGGTTGACACTGAAGCTTTCTTT. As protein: CASSFRVDTEAFF.

The chain's CDR3 is CASSFQGKETQYF. In DNA form, the CDR3 reads TGTGCCAGCAGCTTTCAGGGTAAAGAGACCCAGTACTTC. The chain carries TRBV7-2 and TRBJ2-5, with a possible D match to TRBD1 (5 bases). Germline lookup yields CDR1 SGHTA and CDR2 FQGNSA. The CDR3 contains 13 residues. The germline V and J ends were trimmed by 3 bases and 3 bases, with 8 bases remaining between them.

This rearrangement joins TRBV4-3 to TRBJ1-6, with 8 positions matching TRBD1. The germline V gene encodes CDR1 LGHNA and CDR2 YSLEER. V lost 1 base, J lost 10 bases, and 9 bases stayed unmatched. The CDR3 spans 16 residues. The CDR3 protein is CASSQAVDRDGSPLHF. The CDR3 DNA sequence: TGCGCCAGCAGCCAAGCGGTGGACAGGGATGGCTCACCCCTCCACTTT.

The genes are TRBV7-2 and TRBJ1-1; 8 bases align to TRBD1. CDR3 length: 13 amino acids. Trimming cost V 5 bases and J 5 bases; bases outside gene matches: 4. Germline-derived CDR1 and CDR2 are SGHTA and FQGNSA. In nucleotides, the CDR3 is TGTGCCAGCAGCCCTAGGACAGGGACTGAAGCTTTCTTT. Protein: CASSPRTGTEAFF.

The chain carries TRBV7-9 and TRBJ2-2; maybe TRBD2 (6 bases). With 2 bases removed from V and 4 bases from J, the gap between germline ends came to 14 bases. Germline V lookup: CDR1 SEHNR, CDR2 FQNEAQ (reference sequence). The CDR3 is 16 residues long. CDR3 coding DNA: TGTGCCAGCAGCTTATGGAGCGGGCGTCGCACCGGGGAGCTGTTTTTT. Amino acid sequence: CASSLWSGRRTGELFF.

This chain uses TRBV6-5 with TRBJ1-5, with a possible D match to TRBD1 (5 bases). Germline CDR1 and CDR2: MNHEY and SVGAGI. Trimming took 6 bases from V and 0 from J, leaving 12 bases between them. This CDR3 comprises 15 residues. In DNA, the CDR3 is TGTGCCAGCAGCCAGGGTTCGTATAGCAATCAGCCCCAGCATTTT. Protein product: CASSQGSYSNQPQHF.

CDR3 in amino acids: CASSSVGEPVPQHF. In nucleotides, the CDR3 is TGTGCCAGCAGCTCGGTGGGAGAACCGGTGCCCCAGCATTTT. The V call is TRBV5-6, the J call TRBJ1-5; no definite D call. Trimming removed 3 bases at V and 9 bases at J, with 16 bases between. In germline, CDR1 is SGHDT, CDR2 YYEEEE. The CDR3 runs to 14 residues.

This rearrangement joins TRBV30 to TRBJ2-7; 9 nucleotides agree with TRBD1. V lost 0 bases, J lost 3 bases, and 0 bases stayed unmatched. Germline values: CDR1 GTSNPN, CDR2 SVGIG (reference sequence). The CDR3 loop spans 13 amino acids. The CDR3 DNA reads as TGTGCCTGGAGTGTGGGACAGGGCTACGAGCAGTACTTC. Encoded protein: CAWSVGQGYEQYF.

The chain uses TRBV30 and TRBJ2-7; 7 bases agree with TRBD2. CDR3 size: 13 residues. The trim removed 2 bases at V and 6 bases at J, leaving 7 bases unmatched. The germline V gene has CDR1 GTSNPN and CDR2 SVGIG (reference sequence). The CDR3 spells CAWSLSGGSEQYF. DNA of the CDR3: TGTGCCTGGAGTTTATCGGGAGGCTCCGAGCAGTACTTC.

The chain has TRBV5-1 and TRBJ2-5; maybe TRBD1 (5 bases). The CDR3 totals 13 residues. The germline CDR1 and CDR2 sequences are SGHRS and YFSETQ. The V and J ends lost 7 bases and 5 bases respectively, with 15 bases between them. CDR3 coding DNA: TGCGCCAGCGGGGCCTCTAACGGCGAGACCCAGTACTTC. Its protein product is CASGASNGETQYF.

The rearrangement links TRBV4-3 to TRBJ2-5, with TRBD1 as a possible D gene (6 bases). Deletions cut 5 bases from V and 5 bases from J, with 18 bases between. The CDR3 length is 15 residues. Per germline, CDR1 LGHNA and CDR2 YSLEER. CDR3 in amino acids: CASSETRTASETQYF. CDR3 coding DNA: TGCGCCAGCAGCGAAACACGGACAGCTTCGGAGACCCAGTACTTC.

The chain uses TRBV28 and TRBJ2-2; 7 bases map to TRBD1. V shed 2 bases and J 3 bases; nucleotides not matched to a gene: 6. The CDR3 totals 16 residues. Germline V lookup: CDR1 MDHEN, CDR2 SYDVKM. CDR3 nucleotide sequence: TGTGCCAGCAGTTTAAGATGGCAGGGGGACACCGGGGAGCTGTTTTTT. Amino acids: CASSLRWQGDTGELFF.

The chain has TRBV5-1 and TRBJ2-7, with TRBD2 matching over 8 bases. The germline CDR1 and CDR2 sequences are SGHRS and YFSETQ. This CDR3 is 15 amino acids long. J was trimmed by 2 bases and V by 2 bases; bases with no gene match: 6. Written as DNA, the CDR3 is TGCGCCAGCAGCTTTCTAGCGGGCCTAACCTACGAGCAGTACTTC. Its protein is CASSFLAGLTYEQYF. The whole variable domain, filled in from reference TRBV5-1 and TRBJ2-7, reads KAGVTQTPRYLIKTRGQQVTLSCSPISGHRSVSWYQQTPGQGLQFLFEYFSETQRNKGNFPGRFSGRQFSNSRSEMNVSTLELGDSALYLCASSFLAGLTYEQYFGPGTRLTVT.

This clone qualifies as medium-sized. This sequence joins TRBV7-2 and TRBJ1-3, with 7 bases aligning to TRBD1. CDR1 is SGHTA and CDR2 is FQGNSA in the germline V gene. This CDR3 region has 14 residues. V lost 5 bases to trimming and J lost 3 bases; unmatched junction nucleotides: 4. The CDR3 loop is CASSTGTVGNTIYF. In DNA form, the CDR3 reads TGTGCCAGCAGCACCGGGACAGTTGGAAACACCATATATTTT.

DNA for the CDR3: TGTGCCAGCAGCTTACGATCGACTAGCGGGGCATACGAGCAGTACTTC. It specifies CASSLRSTSGAYEQYF. The V and J genes are TRBV11-2 and TRBJ2-7; 11 bases line up with TRBD2. Germline V CDR1 and CDR2: SGHAT, FQNNGV. The CDR3 contains 16 residues. Trimming cost V 2 bases and J 4 bases; bases outside gene matches: 7.

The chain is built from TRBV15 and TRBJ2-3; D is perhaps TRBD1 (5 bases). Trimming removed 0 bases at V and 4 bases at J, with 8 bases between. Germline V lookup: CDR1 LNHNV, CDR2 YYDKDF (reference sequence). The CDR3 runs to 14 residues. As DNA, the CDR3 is TGTGCCACCAGCAGAGACAGGGCCCCAGATACGCAGTATTTT. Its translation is CATSRDRAPDTQYF.

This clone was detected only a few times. The CDR3 protein is CASSLRQAPYGYTF. The CDR3 bases are TGTGCCAGCAGCTTGAGGCAGGCCCCCTATGGCTACACCTTC. The chain is built from TRBV5-4 and TRBJ1-2; D not certain. V was pared by 1 base and J by 4 bases, with 11 bases between. Germline CDR1 and CDR2: SGHNT and YYREEE (reference sequence). CDR3 length: 14 amino acids.